These T cell receptor beta chains were read from a single sample in a study of blood T cell repertoires in COVID-19. Assay used: immunoSEQ multiplex PCR; TCRdb lists only in-frame clones, some missing. The repertoire has roughly 100,000 clones, approximately 80% of them found once; the top ten carry 4.1%. The sequenced material came from peripheral blood. These receptors were collected from a man in his sixties with acute or convalescent COVID-19. The CDR3 runs from the conserved cysteine through the conserved F or W. A D gene is named only where the DNA matches it firmly. The size field is filled for only some rows; it gives once, few, many or a size class.

v_call	j_call	clone_size	d_call	cdr3_aa	cdr3_nt
TRBV7-2	TRBJ1-2	NA	TRBD1	CASRGGGTAYGYTF	TGTGCCAGCAGGGGGGGTGGGACAGCTTATGGCTACACCTTC
TRBV12-5	TRBJ1-4	NA	TRBD1	CASAGRQGTNEKLFF	TGTGCTAGTGCCGGAAGACAGGGGACTAATGAAAAACTGTTTTTT
TRBV6-6	TRBJ2-7	few	TRBD1	CASSYPHGQAREQYF	TGTGCCAGCAGTTACCCTCATGGACAGGCTAGGGAGCAGTACTTC
TRBV6-2/TRBV6-3	TRBJ2-1	NA	TRBD2	CASTPGGSTYNEQFF	TGTGCCAGCACCCCGGGCGGGAGTACCTACAATGAGCAGTTCTTC
TRBV19	TRBJ2-1	NA	NA	CATTRGGSGMAGEQFF	TGTGCCACCACAAGGGGGGGTAGCGGTATGGCAGGTGAGCAGTTCTTC
TRBV27	TRBJ1-6	NA	NA	CASSLGAGSYNSPLHF	TGTGCCAGCAGTTTGGGAGCGGGCTCCTATAATTCACCCCTCCACTTT
TRBV18	TRBJ2-3	NA	NA	CASSPTGGAGSTQYF	TGTGCCAGCTCACCAACCGGCGGGGCTGGAAGTACGCAGTATTTT
TRBV25-1	TRBJ2-3	NA	NA	CASSEYGPGQTDTQYF	TGTGCCAGCAGTGAATATGGTCCGGGACAAACAGATACGCAGTATTTT
TRBV11-3	TRBJ1-1	many	TRBD1	CASSLPDREPTEAFF	TGTGCCAGCAGCTTACCCGACAGGGAGCCCACTGAAGCTTTCTTT
TRBV7-8	TRBJ1-4	NA	TRBD1	CASSLTGGQNEKLFF	TGTGCCAGCAGCCTGACAGGGGGCCAGAATGAAAAACTGTTTTTT
TRBV7-7	TRBJ2-3	NA	TRBD2	CASSRTSGGAFTDTQYF	TGTGCTAGCAGCCGGACTAGCGGGGGGGCTTTCACAGATACGCAGTATTTT
TRBV5-6	TRBJ1-1	NA	NA	CASSLATGSYTEAFF	TGTGCCAGCAGCTTGGCGACAGGTTCTTACACTGAAGCTTTCTTT
TRBV19	TRBJ2-3	NA	TRBD2	CASSHGGGLSDIPDTQYF	TGTGCCAGTAGCCACGGGGGGGGGCTTAGCGATATCCCAGATACGCAGTATTTT
TRBV5-4	TRBJ1-1	NA	NA	CASRMRGSTEAFF	TGTGCCAGCAGGATGCGGGGTTCCACTGAAGCTTTCTTT
TRBV7-2	TRBJ1-3	NA	NA	CASSLSGFSGNTIYF	TGTGCCAGCAGCTTGTCAGGCTTCTCTGGAAACACCATATATTTT
TRBV11-2	TRBJ2-1	NA	NA	CASSLDSSSVYNEQFF	TGTGCCAGCAGCTTAGATTCTTCTAGCGTTTACAATGAGCAGTTCTTC
TRBV9	TRBJ2-1	NA	TRBD2	CASSDGLAVYNEQFF	TGTGCCAGCAGCGACGGACTAGCGGTTTACAATGAGCAGTTCTTC
TRBV30	TRBJ2-2	NA	TRBD1	CAWSGDRNTGELFF	TGTGCCTGGAGCGGGGACAGAAACACCGGGGAGCTGTTTTTT
TRBV19	TRBJ1-1	NA	NA	CASSIGTVNEAFF	TGTGCCAGTAGTATTGGAACAGTAAATGAAGCTTTCTTT
TRBV4-1	TRBJ1-1	NA	NA	CASSQGRQVRGENTEAFF	TGCGCCAGCAGCCAAGGCCGACAGGTCCGAGGGGAGAACACTGAAGCTTTCTTT
TRBV9	TRBJ1-6	NA	TRBD1	CASSVQGDNSPLHF	TGTGCCAGCAGCGTACAGGGGGATAATTCACCCCTCCACTTT
TRBV3-1/TRBV3-2	TRBJ2-3	NA	NA	CASSHTGASTDTQYF	TGTGCCAGCAGCCATACAGGAGCTAGCACAGATACGCAGTATTTT
TRBV6-2/TRBV6-3	TRBJ2-5	NA	NA	CASSPVTAGETQYF	TGTGCCAGCAGCCCGGTGACTGCGGGGGAGACCCAGTACTTC
TRBV3-1/TRBV3-2	TRBJ1-1	NA	NA	CASSQGTTRTEAFF	TGTGCCAGCAGCCAAGGGACAACTCGGACTGAAGCTTTCTTT
TRBV29-1	TRBJ2-3	NA	NA	CSVRDIPRDTDTQYF	TGCAGCGTTCGGGACATCCCCCGTGACACAGATACGCAGTATTTT
TRBV7-2	TRBJ2-7	NA	TRBD1	CASIPTGGAYEQYF	TGTGCCAGCATCCCGACAGGGGGGGCCTACGAGCAGTACTTC
TRBV5-6	TRBJ2-3	NA	NA	CASSSLSDTQYF	TGTGCCAGCAGCTCTCTTTCAGATACGCAGTATTTT